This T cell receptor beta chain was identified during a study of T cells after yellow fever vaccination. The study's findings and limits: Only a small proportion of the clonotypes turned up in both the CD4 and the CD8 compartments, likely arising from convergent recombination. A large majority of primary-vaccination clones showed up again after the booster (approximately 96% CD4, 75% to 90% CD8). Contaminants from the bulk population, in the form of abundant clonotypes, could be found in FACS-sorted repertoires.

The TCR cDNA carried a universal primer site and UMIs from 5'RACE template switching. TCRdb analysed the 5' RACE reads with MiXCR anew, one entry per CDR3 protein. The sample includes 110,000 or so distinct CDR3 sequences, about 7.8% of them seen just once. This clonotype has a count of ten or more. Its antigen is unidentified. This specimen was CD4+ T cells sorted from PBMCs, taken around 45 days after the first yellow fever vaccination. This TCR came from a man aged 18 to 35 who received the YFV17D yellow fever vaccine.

Here the CDR3 DNA reads TGCAGTGCTATCATAGGGGTTCGAACTGAAGCTTTCTTT. As protein: CSAIIGVRTEAFF. The chain joins TRBV20-1 to TRBJ1-1; weak D call: TRBD1 (5 bases). There are 13 residues in the CDR3. V dropped 4 bases and J dropped 5 bases, with 14 bases sitting between them. Germline CDR1 and CDR2: DFQATT and SNEGSKA (reference sequence).